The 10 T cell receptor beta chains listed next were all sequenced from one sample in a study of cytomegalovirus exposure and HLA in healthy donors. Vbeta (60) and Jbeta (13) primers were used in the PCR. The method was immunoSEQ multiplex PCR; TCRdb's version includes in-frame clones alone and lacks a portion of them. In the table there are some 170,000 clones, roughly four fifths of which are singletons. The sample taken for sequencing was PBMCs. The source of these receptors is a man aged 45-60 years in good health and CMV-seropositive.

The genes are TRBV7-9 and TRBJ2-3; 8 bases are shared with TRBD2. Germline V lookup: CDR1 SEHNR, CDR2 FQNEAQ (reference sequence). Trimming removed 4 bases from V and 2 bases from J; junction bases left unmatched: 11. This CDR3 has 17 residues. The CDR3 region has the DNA TGTGCCAGCAGCTCCGGTCTCGCGGGGGGTCACACAGATACGCAGTATTTT. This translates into CASSSGLAGGHTDTQYF.

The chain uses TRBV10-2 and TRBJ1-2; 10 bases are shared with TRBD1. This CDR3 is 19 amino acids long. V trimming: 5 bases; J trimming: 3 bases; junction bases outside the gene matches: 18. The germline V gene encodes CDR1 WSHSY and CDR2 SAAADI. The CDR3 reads CASSSLPGQGRMWDYGYTF. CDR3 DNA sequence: TGCGCCAGCAGTTCCCTTCCGGGACAGGGGAGGATGTGGGACTATGGCTACACCTTC.

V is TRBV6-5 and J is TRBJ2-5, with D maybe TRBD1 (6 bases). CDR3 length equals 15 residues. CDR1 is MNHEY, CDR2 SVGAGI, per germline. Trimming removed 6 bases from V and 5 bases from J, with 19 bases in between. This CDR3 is CASRAPGQGSETQYF. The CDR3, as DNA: TGTGCCAGCAGGGCACCGGGACAAGGATCTGAGACCCAGTACTTC.

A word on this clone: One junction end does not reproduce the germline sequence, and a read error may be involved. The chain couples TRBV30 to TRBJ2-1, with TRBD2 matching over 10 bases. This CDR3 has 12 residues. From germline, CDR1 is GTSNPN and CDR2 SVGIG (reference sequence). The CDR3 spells CAWIPSGGATLF. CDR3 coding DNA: TGTGCCTGGATTCCAAGCGGGGGGGCCACGCTCTTC.

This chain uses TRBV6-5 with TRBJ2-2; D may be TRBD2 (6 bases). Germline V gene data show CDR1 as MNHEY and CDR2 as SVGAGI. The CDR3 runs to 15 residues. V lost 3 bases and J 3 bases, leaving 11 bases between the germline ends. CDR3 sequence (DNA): TGTGCCAGCAGTTATCGCGGGGTAGACACCGGGGAGCTGTTTTTT. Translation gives CASSYRGVDTGELFF.

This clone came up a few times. The CDR3, as DNA: TGTGCCACCCTCAGACAGGGGGGGACCGGGGAGCTGTTTTTT. It is translated as CATLRQGGTGELFF. The V and J genes are TRBV19 and TRBJ2-2; 9 positions agree with TRBD1. The CDR3 totals 14 residues. Germline V gives CDR1 LNHDA, CDR2 SQIVND (reference sequence). V was clipped by 10 bases and J by 5 bases; unmatched bases: 8. The full variable domain, rest sourced from reference TRBV19 and TRBJ2-2, is DGGITQSPKYLFRKEGQNVTLSCEQNLNHDAMYWYRQDPGQGLRLIYYSQIVNDFQKGDIAEGYSVSREKKESFPLTVTSAQKNPTAFYLCATLRQGGTGELFFGEGSRLTVL.

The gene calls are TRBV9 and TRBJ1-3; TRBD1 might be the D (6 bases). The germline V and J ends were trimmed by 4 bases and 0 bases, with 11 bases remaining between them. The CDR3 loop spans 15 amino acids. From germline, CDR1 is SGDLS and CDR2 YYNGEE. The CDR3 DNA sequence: TGTGCCAGCAGCTCGATGACAGGCTCTGGAAACACCATATATTTT. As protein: CASSSMTGSGNTIYF.

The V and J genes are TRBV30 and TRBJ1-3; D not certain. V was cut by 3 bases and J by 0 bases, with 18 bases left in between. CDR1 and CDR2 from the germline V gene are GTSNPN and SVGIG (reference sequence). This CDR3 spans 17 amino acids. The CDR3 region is CAWSGLGGRGSGNTIYF. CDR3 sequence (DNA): TGTGCCTGGAGCGGATTGGGCGGGAGAGGCTCTGGAAACACCATATATTTT.

The CDR3 loop reads CASSPTGLLNYGYTF. The CDR3 DNA reads TGTGCCAGCTCACCGACTGGACTCCTTAACTATGGCTACACCTTC. This chain links TRBV18 with TRBJ1-2; the D is unclear. The CDR3 totals 15 residues. Deletions cut 3 bases from V and 1 base from J, with 12 bases between. Per germline, CDR1 KGHSH and CDR2 LQKENI.

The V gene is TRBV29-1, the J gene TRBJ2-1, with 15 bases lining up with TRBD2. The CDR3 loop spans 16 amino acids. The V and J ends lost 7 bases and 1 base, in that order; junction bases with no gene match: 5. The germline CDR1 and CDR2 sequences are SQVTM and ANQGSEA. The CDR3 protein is CSARTSGRASYNEQFF. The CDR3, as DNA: TGCAGCGCTAGGACTAGCGGGAGGGCGTCCTACAATGAGCAGTTCTTC.